This paragraph covers one TCR beta chain sequence. Its antigen is unidentified. The data stem from a study of radiotherapy plus CTLA-4 blockade in lung cancer. Whole-study findings and limits: Blood-borne expansion of tumor-derived TCR clones followed radiotherapy plus ipilimumab.

This CDR3 has 16 residues. CDR1 and CDR2 from the germline V gene are MNHEY and SMNVEV (reference sequence). Losses at the gene ends were 3 bases for V and 0 bases for J; bases not matched to a gene: 6. Produced via immunoSEQ multiplex PCR; TCRdb's table is partial and in-frame only. Here the sample spans 85,000 to 90,000 clones, around nine tenths being singletons. Sequenced material: peripheral blood, taken from a patient treated with radiotherapy plus ipilimumab. The origin of this receptor is a human donor with non-small cell lung cancer that progressed on radiotherapy plus ipilimumab. The V call is TRBV27, the J call TRBJ2-7; TRBD2 aligns across 9 bases. CDR3 DNA sequence: TGTGCCAGCAGTTTCCTAGCGGGACAAAGCTCCTACGAGCAGTACTTC. Translated: CASSFLAGQSSYEQYF.